The source of this TCR beta chain is a study of blood T cell repertoires in COVID-19. Study overall: Both acute and convalescent COVID-19 samples were obtained from the United States, Italy and Spain. The cDNA or gDNA used as material had been derived from T cells, B-cell-depleted T cells, or PBMCs.

This CDR3 comprises 14 residues. The V gene's germline CDR1 is LNHDA and CDR2 SQIVND (reference sequence). Trimming cost V 5 bases and J 1 base, with 9 bases left between them. Original handling: By means of reference gene primer amplification, nucleated cell counts were estimated. TCRdb's table, derived via immunoSEQ multiplex PCR, lists solely in-frame clones and lacks some. The DNA gave D and trimming, while V, J and clone size come from that table. The data show around 320,000 clones, about 91% seen once. The receptor was derived from a young woman who had recovered from COVID-19. The sequencing sample was made of peripheral blood. The rearrangement uses TRBV19 and TRBJ2-1; D unclear. The CDR3, as DNA: TGTGCCAGTAGTTGGCCCAGATCCTACAATGAGCAGTTCTTC. Protein product: CASSWPRSYNEQFF.